The rows below give T cell receptor beta chains drawn from one sample of a study of tumor-infiltrating lymphocytes in primary liver carcinoma. TCRdb re-analysed the multiplex PCR reads in MiXCR, keeping a single row per CDR3 protein. The sample holds 150,000 to 200,000 distinct CDR3 sequences, about 55% seen once. The source material was peripheral blood. These receptors all stem from a man aged 35-49 years with primary liver carcinoma and hepatitis B virus infection. The CDR3 runs from the conserved cysteine through the conserved F or W. D genes are given only for firm matches. The size entry is marked missing in some rows and otherwise reads once, few, many or a size class.

TRBJ2-3 - once TRBV29-1 TGCAGCGCTGAAGAAGGGGGTACAGATACGCAGTATTTT CSAEEGGTDTQYF
TRBJ2-5 - few TRBV6-1 TGTGCCAGCAGTGAAACGGGTAGCGGAGCGACACAAGAGACCCAGTACTTC CASSETGSGATQETQYF
TRBJ1-2 - - TRBV11-2 TGTGCCAGTAGCCTAACAACATGGGGGGGAGCTAACTATGGCTACACCTTC CASSLTTWGGANYGYTF
TRBJ2-7 TRBD2 once TRBV12-3/TRBV12-4 TGTGCCAGCAGTGGGGTCGGTAGCGGGAAATGGGACAATGAGCAGTACTTC CASSGVGSGKWDNEQYF
TRBJ1-2 - - TRBV12-3/TRBV12-4 TGTGCCAGCACCTGGGACCCACGCTCGGGCTACACCTTC CASTWDPRSGYTF
TRBJ2-4 - - TRBV6-2/TRBV6-3 TGTACCAGCAAGCCTTCAGCCAAAAACATTCAGTACTTC CTSKPSAKNIQYF
TRBJ1-1 TRBD1 many TRBV6-6 TGTGCCAGCAGTCCGGGACAGGGTAACACTGAAGCTTTCTTT CASSPGQGNTEAFF
TRBJ2-7 - - TRBV5-1 TGCGCCAGCAGCTTGACCCATCAGGGAAACGAGCAGTACTTC CASSLTHQGNEQYF
TRBJ1-1 - many TRBV11-2 TGTGCCAGCAGCTTACGAGGCACTGAAGCTTTCTTT CASSLRGTEAFF
TRBJ1-2 - - TRBV12-3/TRBV12-4 TGTGCCAGTGGGGACACCCTAGGGTATGGCTACACCTTC CASGDTLGYGYTF
TRBJ2-1 - - TRBV11-2 TGTGCCAGCAGCTTAACTAGCTGGAGTGAGCAGTTCTTC CASSLTSWSEQFF
TRBJ1-2 TRBD1 few TRBV7-8 TGTGCCAGCAGCGCAAGGGACAGGGGTCAGAATGGCTACACCTTC CASSARDRGQNGYTF
TRBJ2-3 - - TRBV11-2 TGTGCCAATAGCTTACCCCAGACAGATACGCAGTATTTT CANSLPQTDTQYF
TRBJ2-1 TRBD2 once TRBV11-2 TGCGCCAGCAGCCAAGTTGGGACTAAGAATGAGCAGTTCTTC CASSQVGTKNEQFF
TRBJ1-1 TRBD1 many TRBV11-2 TGTGCCAGCATACAAATTTACAGGGGCGCGGGCACTGAAGCTTTCTTT CASIQIYRGAGTEAFF
TRBJ2-1 TRBD2 - TRBV5-1 TGCGCCAGCAGCGGGGGACTAGCGGGAGGGGGCAATGAGCAGTTCTTC CASSGGLAGGGNEQFF
TRBJ2-5 - - TRBV29-1 TGCAGCGTTGCCGATCGCCAGGAGACCCAGTACTTC CSVADRQETQYF
TRBJ1-1 - few TRBV29-1 TGCAGCGTTGCCCCGGGATGGGGAATGAACACTGAAGCTTTCTTT CSVAPGWGMNTEAFF
TRBJ2-1 TRBD2 few TRBV28 TGTGCCAGCAGTTTAGGTCGCCGCGGGGGCGGGAGGGCCAATGAGCAGTTCTTC CASSLGRRGGGRANEQFF
TRBJ2-3 TRBD1 - TRBV7-9 TGTGCCAGCAGCGCGCGGACAGGCACAGATACGCTGTATTTT CASSARTGTDTLYF
TRBJ2-1 - - TRBV6-1 TGTGCCAGCAGGCAGGGAGACAATGAGCAGTTCTTC CASRQGDNEQFF
TRBJ2-3 - few TRBV4-1 TGCGCCAGCAGCCGGGACGGCGGTACAGATACGCAGTATTTT CASSRDGGTDTQYF
TRBJ2-2 - - TRBV5-1 TGCGCCAGCAGCTTGGTGCAGGGCCGGAACGGGGAGCTGTTTTTT CASSLVQGRNGELFF
TRBJ1-2 - many TRBV4-2 TGTGCCAGCAGCCTTTCCCTGGCAGTTGGCTACACCTTC CASSLSLAVGYTF
TRBJ2-5 - - TRBV6-5 TGTGCCAGCAGTTACCTCGGGGGAGAGACCCAGTACTTC CASSYLGGETQYF
TRBJ1-2 TRBD1 - TRBV11-2 TGTGCCAGCAGCCTTATAGGACAGGGGTCCTCCTATGGCTACACCTTC CASSLIGQGSSYGYTF
TRBJ2-6 - - TRBV11-2 TGCGCCGGCAGCTTATTGGTCTCTGGGGCCAACGTCCTGACTTTC CAGSLLVSGANVLTF
TRBJ2-1 - few TRBV11-3 TGTGCCAGCAGCCTTGCCAGCTACAATGAGCAGTTCTTC CASSLASYNEQFF
TRBJ2-3 TRBD2 - TRBV7-8 TGTGCCAGCAGCCCCCGTGGATCGTCTAGCGGGCATTTTACTAGCACAGATACGCAGTATTTT CASSPRGSSSGHFTSTDTQYF
TRBJ2-2 - few TRBV6-1 TGTGCCAGCAGAATTACCCGGGGGGAGCTGTTTTTT CASRITRGELFF
TRBJ1-2 - - TRBV12-3/TRBV12-4 TGTGCCATCAGTTTCAGTGGAAACTATGGCTACACCTTC CAISFSGNYGYTF
TRBJ2-3 TRBD1 once TRBV4-1 TGCGCCAGCAGCCATGGTAGGGGGACAGGAACAGATACGCAGTATTTT CASSHGRGTGTDTQYF
TRBJ2-7 - - TRBV5-4 TGTGCCAGCAGCTTGTACTCCGACGAGCAGTACTTC CASSLYSDEQYF
TRBJ2-6 - - TRBV4-1 TGCGCCAGCAGCGATACCCTCAGGGCTGGGGCCAACGTCCTGACTTTC CASSDTLRAGANVLTF
TRBJ2-5 TRBD2 - TRBV30 TGTGCCTGGAGTGTAGGGGCGGGGGAAGAGACCCACTACTTC CAWSVGAGEETHYF
TRBJ1-5 - - TRBV11-2 TGTGCCAGCAGCCTAGGCGAGACATTGAGTCAGCCCCGGCATTTT CASSLGETLSQPRHF
TRBJ1-5 - few TRBV4-1 TGCGCCAGCAGCCAAGATTGGCTGGGACAGCCCCAGCATTTT CASSQDWLGQPQHF
TRBJ2-1 TRBD2 once TRBV6-5 TGTGCCGCCGGGCCAGACCTAGCGGGAGTGAATGAGCAGTTCTTC CAAGPDLAGVNEQFF
TRBJ2-1 TRBD2 - TRBV10-3 TGTGCCATCAGTGAGCGTGCTAGCGGGAGGATGATTGAGCAGTTCTTC CAISERASGRMIEQFF
TRBJ2-7 TRBD1 - TRBV5-6 TGTGCCAGCGGGACAGGTTCCTACGAGCAGTACTTC CASGTGSYEQYF
TRBJ2-5 - - TRBV11-2 TGTGCCAAGAGCTTAGCTCCCACAGGGCCGCAAGAGACCCAGTACTTC CAKSLAPTGPQETQYF
TRBJ2-7 - once TRBV6-1 TGCGCCAGCACTAGACAGGCGACCTCCTACGAGCAGTACTTC CASTRQATSYEQYF
TRBJ2-7 - many TRBV29-1 TGCAGCGTTGACCAGGGGAGCCACGAGCAGTACTTC CSVDQGSHEQYF
TRBJ2-2 TRBD2 few TRBV5-6 TGTGCCAGCAGCCTAGCGGGATCGAACACCGGGGAGCTGTTTTTT CASSLAGSNTGELFF
TRBJ2-5 TRBD1 - TRBV30 TGTGCCTGGAGTCCGGGACAGGGGGGTCAAGAGACCCAGTACTTC CAWSPGQGGQETQYF
TRBJ1-1 - few TRBV6-5 TGTGCCAGCAGTTACTCGTTAGCGCAGAACACTGAAGCTTTCTTT CASSYSLAQNTEAFF
TRBJ1-2 - few TRBV12-3/TRBV12-4 TGTGCCAGCAGTTTGACGGGAAACTATGGCTACACCTTC CASSLTGNYGYTF
TRBJ1-1 - many TRBV11-2 TGTGCCAGCAGCTTAGATCCGGGGTTGAACACTGAAGCTTTCTTT CASSLDPGLNTEAFF
TRBJ2-5 - - TRBV29-1 TGCAGCGCGTTGTTCAGGGGCGGGAGAGAGACCCAGTACTTC CSALFRGGRETQYF
TRBJ2-3 - many TRBV11-2 TGTGCCAGCAGCCGGGACCCCACAGATACGCAGTATTTT CASSRDPTDTQYF
TRBJ2-7 - - TRBV12-3/TRBV12-4 TGTGCCAGCAGTTTTGGCCCGACATCCTACGAGCAGAACTTC CASSFGPTSYEQNF